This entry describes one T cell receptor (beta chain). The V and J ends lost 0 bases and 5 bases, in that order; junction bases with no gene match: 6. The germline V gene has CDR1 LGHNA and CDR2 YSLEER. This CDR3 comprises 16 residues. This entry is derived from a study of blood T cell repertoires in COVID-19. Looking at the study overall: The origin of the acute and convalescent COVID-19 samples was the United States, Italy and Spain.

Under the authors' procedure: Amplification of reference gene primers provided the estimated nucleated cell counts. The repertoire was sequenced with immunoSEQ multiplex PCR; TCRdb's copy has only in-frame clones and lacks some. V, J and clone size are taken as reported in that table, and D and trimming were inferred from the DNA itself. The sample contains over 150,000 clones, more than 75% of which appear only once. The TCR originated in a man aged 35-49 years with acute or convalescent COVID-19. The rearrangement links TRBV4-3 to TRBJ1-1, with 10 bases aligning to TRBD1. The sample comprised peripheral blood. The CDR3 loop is CASSQDPRDRGTEAFF. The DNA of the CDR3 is TGCGCCAGCAGCCAAGATCCTAGGGACAGGGGTACTGAAGCTTTCTTT.